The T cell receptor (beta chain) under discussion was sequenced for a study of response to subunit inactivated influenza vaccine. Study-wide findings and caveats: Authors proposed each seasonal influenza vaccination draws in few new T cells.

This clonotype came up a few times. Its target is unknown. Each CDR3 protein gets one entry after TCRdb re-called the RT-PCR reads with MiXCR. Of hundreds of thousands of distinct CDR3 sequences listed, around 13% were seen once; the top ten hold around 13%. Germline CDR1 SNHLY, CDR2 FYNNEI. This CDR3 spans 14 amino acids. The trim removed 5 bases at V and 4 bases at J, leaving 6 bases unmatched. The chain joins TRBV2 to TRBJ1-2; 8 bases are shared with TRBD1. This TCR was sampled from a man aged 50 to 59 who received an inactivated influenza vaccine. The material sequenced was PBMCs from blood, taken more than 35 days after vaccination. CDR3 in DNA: TGTGCCAGCAGTTGGACAGGGCTGATCTATGGCTACACCTTC. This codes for CASSWTGLIYGYTF.